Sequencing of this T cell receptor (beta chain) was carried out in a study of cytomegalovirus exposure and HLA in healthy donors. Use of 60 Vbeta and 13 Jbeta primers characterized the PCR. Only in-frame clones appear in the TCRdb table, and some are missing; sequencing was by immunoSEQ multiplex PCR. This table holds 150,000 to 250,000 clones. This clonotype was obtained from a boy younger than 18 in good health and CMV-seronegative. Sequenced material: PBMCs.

For the CDR3, the DNA is TGTGCCAGCAGCGTAGGTCAGGTAGATACGCAGTATTTT. Protein: CASSVGQVDTQYF. V and J are TRBV9 and TRBJ2-3; D is undetermined. V was cut by 0 bases and J by 5 bases, with 7 bases left in between. Germline values: CDR1 SGDLS, CDR2 YYNGEE. The CDR3 is 13 amino acids.